This T cell receptor (beta chain) was captured by sequencing in a study of identical twins. The V gene lost 6 bases and the J gene lost 4 bases, with 11 bases spanning the gap. Germline-derived CDR1 and CDR2 are SQVTM and ANQGSEA. The CDR3 loop spans 12 amino acids. A universal primer site was incorporated via template switching, and the cDNA contained unique molecular identifiers. TCRdb processed the 5' RACE reads anew with MiXCR; each CDR3 protein has one entry. Among fewer than 650,000 distinct CDR3 sequences listed, under 8.5% were seen once. This clonotype has just a few counts. Its antigen is undetermined. Only healthy Caucasians were enrolled as donors. Study results and caveats: For out-of-frame beta sequences, excess twin sharing was weaker. Out-of-frame alpha sequences shared by twins were enriched for low generation probability.

These data are also associated with another study on yellow fever vaccine responses in identical twins.

The chain links TRBV29-1 to TRBJ2-3; perhaps D is TRBD1 or TRBD2 (5 bases each). Sequencing was done on a sample of PBMCs. The clonotype was recovered from a woman younger than 30 in good health. The CDR3 loop reads CSVGTLPDTQYF. In DNA form, the CDR3 reads TGCAGCGTCGGGACGCTTCCAGATACGCAGTATTTT.